A single sample gave rise to the 2 T cell receptor beta chains below, sequenced in a study of CD8 T cells in Susac syndrome (dated by TCRdb to the late 2010s). Libraries were constructed by the immunoSEQ multiplex PCR assay. RNA was extracted using the RNeasy kit, and roughly 0.5 to 1 microgram was reverse transcribed with random hexamers. TCRdb ran its own pipeline on the public reads, namely fastp trimming at Q25 and MiXCR clone calling, and kept in-frame beta chains. One record per CDR3 amino acid sequence lists the most common genes and DNA. The sample table holds 250,000 to 300,000 distinct CDR3 sequences, of which 70% to 90% were seen once. Approximately 0.11% of the sample rests with the top ten. The specimen sequenced was CD8+ T cells from PBMCs. The source of these receptors is a human donor with multiple sclerosis.

The chain employs TRBV2 and TRBJ1-2, with D perhaps TRBD1 (6 bases). The CDR3 loop spans 12 amino acids. V was cut by 11 bases and J by 4 bases, with 14 bases left in between. The germline V gene has CDR1 SNHLY and CDR2 FYNNEI. For the CDR3, the DNA is TGTGCCGGGAGAGGACAGAGCTATGGCTACACCTTC. Translation gives CAGRGQSYGYTF.

This clonotype was counted between two and nine times. The chain has TRBV6-5 and TRBJ1-1, with D uncertain. CDR3 length equals 14 residues. Germline V gives CDR1 MNHEY, CDR2 SVGAGI. Between the trimmed V and J ends, which lost 5 bases and 1 base, there was a span of 11 bases. Written as DNA, the CDR3 is TGTGCCAGCAGTCTACGGCGGGAGAACACTGAAGCTTTCTTT. Protein product: CASSLRRENTEAFF.